Shown below are 5 T cell receptor beta chains from a single sample sequenced in a study of blood T cell repertoires in COVID-19. TCRdb keeps only in-frame clones here, not all; method: immunoSEQ multiplex PCR. The table lists about 440,000 clones, about nine tenths of them singletons. Sequencing input: peripheral blood. The source is a woman in her forties or fifties with COVID-19, enrolled during active disease.

The chain combines TRBV5-6 with TRBJ1-1, with D perhaps matching TRBD1 (5 bases). Trimming removed 6 bases at V and 7 bases at J, with 13 bases between. In germline, CDR1 is SGHDT, CDR2 YYEEEE. This CDR3 spans 12 amino acids. The CDR3: CASIDGAGEAFF. In nucleotides, the CDR3 is TGTGCCAGCATCGATGGGGCCGGTGAAGCTTTCTTT.

In its sample, this clone was seen a few times. V gene TRBV12-2 combines with J gene TRBJ1-4. TRBV12-2 is shown as a pseudogene. The CDR3 covers 15 residues. The DNA for the CDR3 is TGTGCAAGTCGCTCTCCCCTGCGCCTACATGAAAAACTGTTTTTT. It specifies CASRSPLRLHEKLFF.

The chain uses TRBV6-6 and TRBJ2-1, with 7 bases matching TRBD2. The CDR3 has 13 residues. V dropped 0 bases and J dropped 9; count of bases not matched to a gene: 2. Looked up from germline, CDR1 is MNHNY and CDR2 is SVGAGI (reference sequence). The CDR3 DNA follows: TGTGCCAGCAGTTACTCATGGGGGGGTGAGCAGTTCTTC. Its translation is CASSYSWGGEQFF.

V is TRBV5-1 and J is TRBJ2-4, with D possibly being TRBD2 (6 bases). CDR3 length: 16 residues. The ends were cut back, 0 bases at V and 1 base at J, with 11 bases in the middle. Per germline, CDR1 SGHRS and CDR2 YFSETQ. The CDR3 DNA is TGCGCCAGCAGCTTGGCCGGGGGTCAGGCCAAAAACATTCAGTACTTC. It is translated as CASSLAGGQAKNIQYF.

This sequence joins TRBV4-1 and TRBJ2-7; unclear D gene. V gave up 1 base and J gave up 3 bases, with 13 bases separating them. The CDR3 has 15 amino acids. Germline V gene lookup returns CDR1 MGHRA and CDR2 YSYEKL. CDR3 residues: CASSQGAGPYYEQYF. The CDR3 DNA follows: TGCGCCAGCAGCCAAGGGGCCGGCCCCTACTACGAGCAGTACTTC.